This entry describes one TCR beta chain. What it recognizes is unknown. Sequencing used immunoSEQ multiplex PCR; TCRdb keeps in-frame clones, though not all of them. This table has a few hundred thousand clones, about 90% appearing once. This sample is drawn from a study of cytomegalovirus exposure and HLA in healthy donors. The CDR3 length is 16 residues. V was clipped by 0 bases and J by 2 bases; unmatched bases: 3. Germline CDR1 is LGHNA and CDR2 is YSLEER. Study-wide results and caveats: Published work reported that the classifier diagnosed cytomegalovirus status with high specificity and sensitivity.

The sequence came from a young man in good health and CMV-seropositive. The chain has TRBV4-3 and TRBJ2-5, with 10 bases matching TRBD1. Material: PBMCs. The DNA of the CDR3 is TGCGCCAGCAGCCAAGAGGGACAGGGGAATCAAGAGACCCAGTACTTC. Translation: CASSQEGQGNQETQYF.